These 10 T cell receptor beta chains came from one sample sequenced in a study of T cells in Graves' hyperthyroidism and ophthalmopathy. RNA transcripts were the template for amplifying TCR beta CDR3 regions. HTBI primers drove first-round RT-PCR of the TCR CDR3. TCRdb re-called the multiplex PCR reads with MiXCR, one entry per CDR3 protein. The data show a few hundred thousand distinct CDR3 sequences, approximately 16% seen once. The sequencing sample was made of blood. The receptor set was obtained from a man aged 40-50 years with Graves' hyperthyroidism.

V usage is TRBV28 and J usage is TRBJ2-6; D ambiguous. The V end lost 3 bases, the J end lost 0 bases, and 6 bases lay between the germline ends. The V gene's germline CDR1 is MDHEN and CDR2 SYDVKM. The CDR3 contains 15 residues. The DNA for the CDR3 is TGTGCCAGCAGTTTGATGTCCTCTGGGGCCAACGTCCTGACTTTC. Translating gives CASSLMSSGANVLTF.

This clonotype was found many times. The gene calls are TRBV7-6 and TRBJ1-6, with 7 bases matching TRBD1. Germline V gene data show CDR1 as SGHVS and CDR2 as FNYEAQ. V was clipped by 4 bases and J by 11 bases; unmatched bases: 8. CDR3 length: 14 residues. As DNA, the CDR3 is TGTGCCAGCAGCTCTACGGGACAGATGGCACCCCTCCACTTT. Encoded protein: CASSSTGQMAPLHF.

This clonotype was counted at least ten times. This chain joins TRBV5-1 and TRBJ1-2; a possible D gene is TRBD1 (6 bases). This CDR3 has 14 residues. Between the trimmed V and J ends, which lost 2 bases and 0 bases, there was a span of 8 bases. CDR1 and CDR2 (germline): SGHRS, YFSETQ. The CDR3 nucleotides read TGCGCCAGCAGCTTTGGGGACACTAACTATGGCTACACCTTC. Translation: CASSFGDTNYGYTF.

This clonotype appeared a few times. The CDR3 here is CASSLLGNSDMNTEAFF. The CDR3 DNA reads TGTGCCAGCAGCCTACTAGGGAACAGCGACATGAACACTGAAGCTTTCTTT. V usage is TRBV13 and J usage is TRBJ1-1; D is ambiguous. CDR1 is PRHDT, CDR2 FYEKMQ, per germline (reference sequence). This CDR3 is built from 17 residues. Deletions cut 5 bases from V and 0 bases from J, with 19 bases between.

This clonotype was counted at least ten times. The chain has TRBV30 and TRBJ1-1, with a weak D call TRBD1 (5 bases). Germline V gene data show CDR1 as GTSNPN and CDR2 as SVGIG (reference sequence). This CDR3 comprises 15 residues. V lost 5 bases, J lost 5 bases, and 21 bases lay in between. CDR3 nucleotide sequence: TGTGCCTGGCGATCCGGGACGGGGCGGAGAACTGAAGCTTTCTTT. It translates to CAWRSGTGRRTEAFF. Drawing the rest from reference TRBV30 and TRBJ1-1, the complete variable domain is SQTIHQWPATLVQPVGSPLSLECTVEGTSNPNLYWYRQAAGRGLQLLFYSVGIGQISSEVPQNLSASRPQDRQFILSSKKLLLSDSGFYLCAWRSGTGRRTEAFFGQGTRLTVV.

This clonotype was observed many times. The genes are TRBV2 and TRBJ2-1; D unresolved. The CDR3 runs 12 residues. Germline CDR1 is SNHLY and CDR2 is FYNNEI. Trimming removed 4 bases from V and 8 bases from J, with 9 bases in between. CDR3 coding DNA: TGTGCCAGCAGTGGAGCTGGCCATGAGCAGTTCTTC. It codes for CASSGAGHEQFF.

The J gene is TRBJ2-3, the V gene TRBV7-2; D not resolved. V dropped 6 bases and J dropped 4 bases, with 8 bases sitting between them. The germline V gene encodes CDR1 SGHTA and CDR2 FQGNSA. This CDR3 region has 12 residues. The CDR3 spells CASSSMADTQYF. The CDR3 DNA sequence: TGTGCCAGCAGTAGCATGGCAGATACGCAGTATTTT.

Comments on this clonotype: With a much larger clone just one base away, this may be a read error. This sequence joins TRBV6-1 and TRBJ1-6, with TRBD1 identical over 9 bases. V was pared by 1 base and J by 5 bases, with 9 bases of the junction left unmatched. Germline values: CDR1 MNHNS, CDR2 SASEGT. This CDR3 is 18 amino acids long. CDR3 nucleotide sequence: TGTGCCAGCAGTGAAGACACCGGGACAGGGAGCAATAATTCACCCCTCCACTTT. Translating it yields CASSEDTGTGSNNSPLHF.

At least ten counts were recorded for this clonotype. The chain joins TRBV9 to TRBJ1-1; D remains ambiguous. Germline V gene sequence: CDR1 SGDLS, CDR2 YYNGEE. The ends were cut back, 0 bases at V and 1 base at J, with 7 bases in the middle. The CDR3 length is 14 residues. CDR3 in amino acids: CASSVVRSNTEAFF. CDR3 nucleotide sequence: TGTGCCAGCAGCGTAGTGAGGTCGAACACTGAAGCTTTCTTT.

The CDR3: CASSEGGVPNYGYTF. The DNA of the CDR3 is TGTGCCAGCAGTGAAGGGGGGGTTCCTAACTATGGCTACACCTTC. V gene TRBV25-1 combines with J gene TRBJ1-2, with a possible D match to TRBD1 (5 bases). There are 15 residues in the CDR3. V dropped 2 bases and J dropped 0 bases, with 10 bases sitting between them. From germline, CDR1 is MGHDK and CDR2 SYGVNS.